This TCR beta chain was sequenced during a study of blood T cell dynamics during melanoma immunotherapy. Study-wide points: Clones driving repertoire changes may be melanoma-specific or general immune activation.

Of note for this clone: The antigen remains undetermined.

Described time point: week 3, after first cycle of checkpoint inhibitor. No patient had earlier systemic cancer treatment, concurrent immunosuppressants, or another active cancer. Using immunoSEQ multiplex PCR, the repertoire was profiled, and TCRdb retains in-frame clones only, with some absent. Of roughly 15,000 clones in the sample, more than 80% are singletons; the top ten hold approximately 5.3%. The starting material was blood, obtained from a patient treated with checkpoint blockade. The origin of this receptor is a human donor with melanoma.

CDR3 sequence: CASSFGGSGGETQYF. CDR3 coding DNA: TGCGCCAGCAGCTTTGGCGGGAGCGGGGGGGAGACCCAGTACTTC. V gene TRBV5-1 combines with J gene TRBJ2-5; 9 bases fit TRBD2. CDR1 and CDR2 from the germline V gene are SGHRS and YFSETQ. The CDR3 is made up of 15 amino acids. Unmatched junction bases numbered 7, after V lost 2 bases and J lost 5 bases. The complete variable domain, with remaining parts taken from reference TRBV5-1 and TRBJ2-5, reads KAGVTQTPRYLIKTRGQQVTLSCSPISGHRSVSWYQQTPGQGLQFLFEYFSETQRNKGNFPGRFSGRQFSNSRSEMNVSTLELGDSALYLCASSFGGSGGETQYFGPGTRLLVL.